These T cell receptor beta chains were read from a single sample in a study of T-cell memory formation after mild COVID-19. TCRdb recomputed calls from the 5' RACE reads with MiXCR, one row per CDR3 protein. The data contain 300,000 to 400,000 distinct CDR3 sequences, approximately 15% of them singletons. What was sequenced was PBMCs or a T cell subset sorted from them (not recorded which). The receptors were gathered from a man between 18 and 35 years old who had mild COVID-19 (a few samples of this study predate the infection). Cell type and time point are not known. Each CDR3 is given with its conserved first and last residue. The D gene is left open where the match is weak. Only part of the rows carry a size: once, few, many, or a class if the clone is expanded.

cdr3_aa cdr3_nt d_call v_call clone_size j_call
CASSLEIAGALISTDTQYF TGTGCCAGCAGCTTAGAGATAGCGGGGGCCCTGATTAGCACAGATACGCAGTATTTT TRBD2 TRBV7-9 few TRBJ2-3
CASSQGGVQFF TGTGCCAGCAGCCAAGGAGGGGTGCAGTTCTTC NA TRBV4-2 many TRBJ2-1
CASSQAGHQNIQYF TGTGCCAGCAGCCAAGCGGGACATCAAAACATTCAGTACTTC NA TRBV3-1 few TRBJ2-4
CASSVAGNRQGTDTQYF TGTGCCAGCAGCGTAGCGGGGAATCGTCAGGGGACAGATACGCAGTATTTT NA TRBV9 NA TRBJ2-3
CASSLYSPVTEAFF TGTGCCAGCAGCTTATACAGTCCCGTGACTGAAGCTTTCTTT NA TRBV7-2 few TRBJ1-1
CASSSRAGNYGYTF TGTGCCAGCAGCTCCCGGGCGGGAAACTATGGCTACACCTTC NA TRBV7-9 NA TRBJ1-2
CASSPGHGPSYEQYF TGTGCCAGCTCACCCGGACACGGACCATCCTACGAGCAGTACTTC NA TRBV18 NA TRBJ2-7
CASSLENSYTDTQYF TGTGCCAGCAGCTTAGAGAACAGTTACACAGATACGCAGTATTTT NA TRBV7-2 NA TRBJ2-3
CASSPGLAGPPSTDTQYF TGCGCCAGCAGCCCCGGACTAGCGGGACCGCCAAGCACAGATACGCAGTATTTT TRBD2 TRBV5-1 NA TRBJ2-3
CASSLGRYRGRETQYF TGTGCCAGCAGCTTGGGGAGGTACAGGGGCCGGGAGACCCAGTACTTC TRBD1 TRBV5-5 few TRBJ2-5
CASSGDRMNTEAFF TGCGCCAGCAGCGGGGACAGGATGAACACTGAAGCTTTCTTT TRBD1 TRBV5-1 few TRBJ1-1
CASSSTGLSGYEQYF TGTGCCAGCAGCTCGACCGGACTGAGTGGCTACGAGCAGTACTTC NA TRBV6-5 few TRBJ2-7
CASRPEGARTEAFF TGCGCCAGCAGACCTGAGGGGGCGCGGACTGAAGCTTTCTTT TRBD1 TRBV4-1 few TRBJ1-1
CAWSEGAQTGETQYF TGTGCCTGGAGTGAGGGAGCACAAACGGGGGAGACCCAGTACTTC NA TRBV30 few TRBJ2-5
CASSPAPGTSGDTDTQYF TGTGCCAGCAGCCCCGCCCCTGGGACTAGCGGGGACACAGATACGCAGTATTTT TRBD2 TRBV7-9 NA TRBJ2-3
CASSQENEAFF TGTGCCAGCAGCCAAGAGAACGAAGCTTTCTTT NA TRBV4-2 NA TRBJ1-1
CASSLDRGRETQYF TGTGCCAGCAGCCTCGACAGGGGGCGAGAGACCCAGTACTTC TRBD1 TRBV5-6 few TRBJ2-5
CASSYSGQGKAGYTF TGTGCCAGCAGTTACTCGGGACAGGGGAAGGCTGGCTACACCTTC TRBD1 TRBV6-5 NA TRBJ1-2
CASSLTGVNGELFF TGTGCCAGCAGCCTCACCGGAGTGAACGGGGAGCTGTTTTTT NA TRBV7-3 few TRBJ2-2
CASRSHLGGAENIQYF TGTGCCAGCAGGTCTCACTTAGGGGGCGCGGAAAACATTCAGTACTTC TRBD1 TRBV6-5 NA TRBJ2-4
CSARDSSANTGELFF TGCAGTGCTAGAGATTCCAGCGCGAACACCGGGGAGCTGTTTTTT NA TRBV20-1 NA TRBJ2-2
CASGQGDSPLHF TGTGCCAGCGGACAGGGGGATTCACCCCTCCACTTT TRBD1 TRBV28 NA TRBJ1-6
CASSSPMRDLHTGELFF TGTGCCAGCAGCTCACCAATGAGGGACTTGCACACCGGGGAGCTGTTTTTT NA TRBV7-6 many TRBJ2-2
CASSRRQGTVYGYTF TGTGCCAGCAGTCGCAGACAGGGCACGGTCTATGGCTACACCTTC TRBD1 TRBV6-6 few TRBJ1-2
CASSDSGDKQFF TGCGCCAGCAGTGATTCGGGGGACAAGCAGTTCTTC NA TRBV10-2 NA TRBJ2-1
CASSRQNTASGSGANVLTF TGTGCCAGCAGCCGCCAGAACACGGCGTCCGGGTCTGGGGCCAACGTCCTGACTTTC NA TRBV7-3 few TRBJ2-6
CASSYSGGPVYNEQFF TGTGCCAGCAGTTACTCGGGGGGGCCGGTCTACAATGAGCAGTTCTTC NA TRBV6-5 many TRBJ2-1
CASSSYYEQYF TGTGCCAGCAGCTCCTACTACGAGCAGTACTTC NA TRBV5-6 many TRBJ2-7
CASNLQGRHSPLHF TGTGCCAGCAATCTACAGGGGAGACATTCACCCCTCCACTTT TRBD1 TRBV12-3/TRBV12-4 NA TRBJ1-6
CASSLGQGFYETQYF TGTGCCAGCAGTTTGGGACAGGGTTTCTACGAGACCCAGTACTTC TRBD1 TRBV12-3/TRBV12-4 NA TRBJ2-5
CASSLGDPYPVYGYTF TGTGCCAGCAGCTTAGGGGACCCCTACCCCGTCTATGGCTACACCTTC NA TRBV7-9 NA TRBJ1-2
CASSLSGAGVWTDTQYF TGTGCCAGCAGTTTATCGGGGGCGGGGGTCTGGACAGATACGCAGTATTTT NA TRBV28 few TRBJ2-3
CASSLTSGGITEAFF TGTGCCAGCAGCTTAACCTCCGGGGGAATCACTGAAGCTTTCTTT NA TRBV7-2 NA TRBJ1-1
CARTTPSTEAFF TGTGCCAGGACAACCCCGTCCACTGAAGCTTTCTTT NA TRBV2 few TRBJ1-1
CSVKKQGNYGYTF TGCAGCGTTAAAAAACAGGGTAACTATGGCTACACCTTC NA TRBV29-1 NA TRBJ1-2
CSRSSGGLPDTQYF TGCAGTCGCAGTAGCGGGGGACTCCCAGATACGCAGTATTTT TRBD2 TRBV20-1 NA TRBJ2-3
CASSLEVGAEEKLFF TGTGCCAGCAGCTTGGAGGTGGGGGCGGAAGAAAAACTGTTTTTT NA TRBV5-4 NA TRBJ1-4
CASSQDRQDNEQFF TGCGCCAGCAGCCAAGATCGGCAGGACAATGAGCAGTTCTTC NA TRBV4-1 few TRBJ2-1
CASSFMDRGPLETQYF TGTGCCAGCAGTTTCATGGACAGGGGACCTTTGGAGACCCAGTACTTC TRBD1 TRBV6-6 NA TRBJ2-5
CASSLGPGQGAYNEQFF TGTGCCAGCAGCTTGGGTCCCGGACAGGGGGCCTACAATGAGCAGTTCTTC TRBD1 TRBV7-3 NA TRBJ2-1
CASGTSGDSPLYGYTF TGTGCTAGTGGTACCTCCGGGGACAGCCCACTCTATGGCTACACCTTC TRBD1 TRBV12-5 few TRBJ1-2
CASSLIGPDEQFF TGCGCCAGCAGCTTGATCGGTCCCGATGAGCAGTTCTTC NA TRBV5-1 many TRBJ2-1
CSANYPIAYNEQFF TGCAGTGCTAACTACCCCATAGCCTACAATGAGCAGTTCTTC NA TRBV20-1 few TRBJ2-1
CASSYRLGAENYGYTF TGTGCCAGCAGTTACCGGCTCGGGGCCGAGAACTATGGCTACACCTTC NA TRBV6-5 NA TRBJ1-2
CASSFRDGASPLHF TGTGCCAGCAGCTTCCGGGACGGGGCCTCACCCCTCCACTTT NA TRBV7-2 many TRBJ1-6
CASRVDRGHYGYTF TGTGCCAGCAGAGTGGACAGGGGACACTATGGCTACACCTTC TRBD1 TRBV27 few TRBJ1-2
CASRGTSGAAADTQYF TGTGCCAGCAGGGGGACTAGCGGGGCAGCGGCAGATACGCAGTATTTT TRBD2 TRBV2 few TRBJ2-3
CSAIEGGGNQPQHF TGCAGTGCTATTGAGGGAGGCGGCAATCAGCCCCAGCATTTT NA TRBV20-1 few TRBJ1-5
CASSQDRLAEAQETQYF TGCGCCAGCAGCCAAGATAGACTAGCGGAGGCTCAAGAGACCCAGTACTTC TRBD2 TRBV4-1 NA TRBJ2-5
CASSLSAAARSFKDGYTF TGCGCCAGCAGCCTCTCCGCCGCGGCACGGAGCTTTAAGGATGGCTACACCTTC NA TRBV4-1 NA TRBJ1-2
CASKEGLANTGELFF TGTGCCAGCAAAGAGGGCCTCGCGAACACCGGGGAGCTGTTTTTT NA TRBV2 NA TRBJ2-2
CSVEGGGEPSLYEQYF TGCAGCGTCGAGGGCGGGGGGGAGCCGAGCCTCTACGAGCAGTACTTC TRBD2 TRBV29-1 NA TRBJ2-7
CASSMRLAAAYTQYF TGTGCCAGTAGTATGAGACTAGCGGCCGCTTATACGCAGTATTTT TRBD2 TRBV19 many TRBJ2-3
CASGTSVTRGEDTDTQYF TGTGCTAGTGGTACCTCCGTAACGCGGGGGGAAGACACAGATACGCAGTATTTT TRBD2 TRBV12-5 many TRBJ2-3
CASSLAPPIQETQYF TGTGCCAGCAGCTTAGCGCCCCCCATCCAAGAGACCCAGTACTTC NA TRBV7-9 NA TRBJ2-5
CSAPLAGAINEQFF TGCAGTGCTCCGCTAGCGGGGGCTATCAATGAGCAGTTCTTC TRBD2 TRBV20-1 NA TRBJ2-1
CASSHRATDGYTF TGTGCCAGCAGCCACCGGGCGACGGATGGCTACACCTTC NA TRBV7-9 few TRBJ1-2
CASSWKYSSEQFF TGTGCCAGCAGTTGGAAGTATAGCAGCGAGCAGTTCTTC NA TRBV6-5 NA TRBJ2-1
CSAAGVSGANVLTF TGCAGTGCTGCCGGAGTGTCTGGGGCCAACGTCCTGACTTTC NA TRBV20-1 NA TRBJ2-6
CASSYYEDQFF TGTGCCAGCAGTTACTACGAGGACCAGTTCTTC NA TRBV6-2/TRBV6-3 NA TRBJ2-1